These 21 T cell receptor beta chains came from one sample sequenced in a study of blood T cell repertoires in COVID-19. Measured with immunoSEQ multiplex PCR; TCRdb has only the in-frame clones, and not every one. The profile shows hundreds of thousands of clones, around 90% of them singletons. Sequenced sample: PBMCs or T cells enriched from blood (not recorded which). The receptors here all came from a man aged 55 to 70 who had recovered from COVID-19.

The chain employs TRBV7-3 and TRBJ1-4; D is undetermined. CDR3 size: 14 residues. The germline V gene encodes CDR1 SGHTA and CDR2 FQGTGA. Trimming stripped 2 bases from V and 5 bases from J, with 9 bases between. CDR3 sequence: CASSLRAGNEKLFF. CDR3 DNA sequence: TGTGCCAGCAGCTTACGAGCCGGGAATGAAAAACTGTTTTTT. The variable domain in full, with the rest retrieved from reference TRBV7-3 and TRBJ1-4, is GAGVSQTPSNKVTEKGKYVELRCDPISGHTALYWYRQSLGQGPEFLIYFQGTGAADDSGLPNDRFFAVRPEGSVSTLKIQRTERGDSAVYLCASSLRAGNEKLFFGSGTQLSVL.

This clone was detected a few times. The chain employs TRBV3-1 (or the pseudogene TRBV3-2) and TRBJ1-5, with 10 bases identical to TRBD1. The ends lost 3 bases at V and 0 bases at J; junction bases unmatched: 5. Germline values: CDR1 LGHDT, CDR2 YNNKEL (reference sequence). The length of the CDR3 is 17 residues. The CDR3 region is CASSQGQGLISNQPQHF. In DNA form, the CDR3 reads TGTGCCAGCAGCCAGGGACAGGGGCTCATTAGCAATCAGCCCCAGCATTTT.

This chain links TRBV6-1 with TRBJ2-4; no clear D. The ends were cut back, 3 bases at V and 6 bases at J, with 12 bases in the middle. Germline-derived CDR1 and CDR2 are MNHNS and SASEGT. The CDR3 has 14 residues. In DNA, the CDR3 is TGTGCCAGCAGTGAGAGGAACGTGGGAAACATTCAGTACTTC. Its translation is CASSERNVGNIQYF.

The J gene is TRBJ2-1, the V gene TRBV5-1; 14 bases match TRBD2. The ends lost 4 bases at V and 4 bases at J; junction bases unmatched: 4. The germline V gene encodes CDR1 SGHRS and CDR2 YFSETQ. The CDR3 covers 16 residues. CDR3 in DNA: TGCGCCAGCAGCCCGAGACTAGCGGGAGGGTACAATGAGCAGTTCTTC. Protein product: CASSPRLAGGYNEQFF.

This clone was observed a single time. The J gene is TRBJ2-1, the V gene TRBV2, with TRBD2 matching over 10 bases. The J segment lost 13 bases and the V segment lost 5 bases, leaving 14 bases of the junction unmatched. This CDR3 has 15 amino acids. Germline values: CDR1 SNHLY, CDR2 FYNNEI. The CDR3 DNA reads as TGTGCCAGCAGTCCAGACAGCGGGAGGGCAAACGGACAGTTCTTC. Protein product: CASSPDSGRANGQFF.

The V call is TRBV11-3, the J call TRBJ2-1; 8 bases line up with TRBD2. The CDR3 is made up of 12 amino acids. Germline CDR1 reads SGHNT; CDR2 reads YENEEA. The J segment lost 7 bases and the V segment lost 5 bases, leaving 1 base of the junction unmatched. The CDR3 nucleotides read TGTGCCAGCAGCAGACTAGCGAATGAGCAGTTCTTC. Translation: CASSRLANEQFF.

This rearrangement joins TRBV5-1 to TRBJ2-6; D is perhaps TRBD2 (5 bases). Trimming removed 7 bases at V and 3 bases at J, with 11 bases between. Germline lookup yields CDR1 SGHRS and CDR2 YFSETQ. The CDR3 totals 14 residues. In DNA, the CDR3 is TGCGCCAGCGGCTCGGGGAGTGGGGCCAACGTCCTGACTTTC. It specifies CASGSGSGANVLTF.

The genes are TRBV29-1 and TRBJ2-5, with TRBD1 as a possible D gene (5 bases). CDR3 length: 15 amino acids. Trimming cost V 4 bases and J 5 bases, with 20 bases left between them. Germline CDR1 and CDR2: SQVTM and ANQGSEA. CDR3 sequence reads: CSVVGGRESWETQYF. CDR3 nucleotide sequence: TGCAGCGTTGTCGGTGGCAGGGAATCTTGGGAGACCCAGTACTTC.

This chain links TRBV4-1 with TRBJ1-5, with D unresolved. Between the trimmed V and J ends, which lost 0 bases and 0 bases, there was a span of 6 bases. This CDR3 contains 15 residues. The germline V gene has CDR1 MGHRA and CDR2 YSYEKL. The CDR3 nucleotides read TGCGCCAGCAGCCAAGAGTGGCCTAGCAATCAGCCCCAGCATTTT. Its translation: CASSQEWPSNQPQHF.

The J gene is TRBJ2-4, the V gene TRBV12-2; the table's TRBD1 call for D was not verified on the DNA. TRBV12-2 is assigned pseudogene status. The CDR3 spans 19 residues. Here the CDR3 reads CASRLFSRVLQGAKNIQYF. DNA of the CDR3: TGTGCAAGTCGCTTATTTAGCCGGGTACTCCAGGGGGCCAAAAACATTCAGTACTTC.

The table lists this clone with a count of one. CDR3 in DNA: TGTGCCAGCGGGGCAGGGAGGGATACGCAGTATTTT. Amino acids: CASGAGRDTQYF. The chain links TRBV12-3 or TRBV12-4 to TRBJ2-3; a possible D gene is TRBD2 (6 bases). This CDR3 comprises 12 residues. V was pared by 8 bases and J by 6 bases, with 12 bases between.

This chain links TRBV15 with TRBJ2-5; 10 bases match TRBD1. Trimming took 1 base from V and 3 from J; bases not matched to a gene: 2. CDR3 size: 15 residues. Germline CDR1 reads LNHNV; CDR2 reads YYDKDF (reference sequence). The CDR3 nucleotides read TGTGCCACCAGCAGAGGACAGGGGGCAGAAGAGACCCAGTACTTC. Translating it yields CATSRGQGAEETQYF.

The J gene is TRBJ2-3, the V gene TRBV9; D is perhaps TRBD2 (6 bases). Trimming stripped 6 bases from V and 5 bases from J, with 22 bases between. The germline V gene has CDR1 SGDLS and CDR2 YYNGEE. The CDR3 has 16 residues. The chain's CDR3 is CASTRMGNTGEDTQYF. The CDR3 DNA follows: TGTGCCAGCACCCGAATGGGGAATACGGGAGAAGATACGCAGTATTTT. The full variable domain, rest sourced from reference TRBV9 and TRBJ2-3, is DSGVTQTPKHLITATGQRVTLRCSPRSGDLSVYWYQQSLDQGLQFLIQYYNGEERAKGNILERFSAQQFPDLHSELNLSSLELGDSALYFCASTRMGNTGEDTQYFGPGTRLTVL.

V usage is TRBV6-1 and J usage is TRBJ1-5, with D tentatively TRBD1 (5 bases). The CDR3 has 17 amino acids. CDR1 and CDR2 from the germline V gene are MNHNS and SASEGT. V shed 2 bases and J shed 4 bases, with 18 bases lying between them. The CDR3 DNA is TGTGCCAGCAGTGAACGCGGGGCCCAAGGCGGGAATCAGCCCCAGCATTTT. It codes for CASSERGAQGGNQPQHF.

The chain recombines TRBV9 with TRBJ1-1, with D uncertain. V was clipped by 0 bases and J by 3 bases, with 9 bases between them. The CDR3 has 14 residues. The germline CDR1 and CDR2 sequences are SGDLS and YYNGEE. The CDR3 region has the DNA TGTGCCAGCAGCGTAGGGACGAGGGACACTGAAGCTTTCTTT. It translates to CASSVGTRDTEAFF.

The count of this clone is one. J is TRBJ2-7 and V is TRBV5-4; 15 bases agree with TRBD2. Germline V gene lookup returns CDR1 SGHNT and CDR2 YYREEE (reference sequence). V trimming: 4 bases; J trimming: 7 bases; junction bases outside the gene matches: 6. This CDR3 comprises 15 residues. The DNA of the CDR3 is TGTGCCAGCAGCGCAGGACTAGCGGGAGGGGCAGAGCAGTACTTC. This codes for CASSAGLAGGAEQYF.

The chain links TRBV27 to TRBJ2-2, with TRBD1 as a possible D gene (5 bases). The CDR3 runs to 14 residues. CDR1 is MNHEY, CDR2 SMNVEV, per germline (reference sequence). Trimming left V 7 bases short and J 4 bases short, with 13 bases between. CDR3 in DNA: TGTGCCAGCAAAGGGCAGGGATCCACCGGGGAGCTGTTTTTT. Translation: CASKGQGSTGELFF.

This chain uses TRBV2 with TRBJ1-3; tentatively, D is TRBD1 (6 bases). The CDR3 is 17 residues long. V lost 2 bases, J lost 1 base, and 15 bases lay in between. Looked up from germline, CDR1 is SNHLY and CDR2 is FYNNEI. The DNA of the CDR3 is TGTGCCAGCAGTGAAAGGGCAGGGGCCGTATCTGGAAACACCATATATTTT. It codes for CASSERAGAVSGNTIYF.

This chain joins TRBV10-3 and TRBJ1-2, with TRBD1 identical over 7 bases. V dropped 5 bases and J dropped 3; count of bases not matched to a gene: 3. This CDR3 is 13 amino acids long. Germline V gene sequence: CDR1 ENHRY, CDR2 SYGVKD. The CDR3 DNA reads as TGTGCCATCAGTCAAGACAGGGACTATGGCTACACCTTC. Translation: CAISQDRDYGYTF.

J is TRBJ2-1 and V is TRBV9; TRBD1 matches 9 bases. The CDR3 is 17 residues long. Germline lookup yields CDR1 SGDLS and CDR2 YYNGEE. J was trimmed by 8 bases and V by 0 bases; bases with no gene match: 12. CDR3 amino acids: CASSVVSGTGLFDEQFF. The CDR3 DNA sequence: TGTGCCAGCAGCGTAGTATCGGGGACAGGGCTCTTTGATGAGCAGTTCTTC.

This chain links TRBV9 with TRBJ1-3; 10 positions agree with TRBD1. Germline V gene data show CDR1 as SGDLS and CDR2 as YYNGEE. There are 15 residues in the CDR3. V lost 4 bases, J lost 4 bases, and 5 bases stayed unmatched. CDR3 sequence reads: CASSSRQGAGNTIYF. The CDR3 DNA reads TGTGCCAGCAGCTCACGACAGGGGGCAGGAAACACCATATATTTT.